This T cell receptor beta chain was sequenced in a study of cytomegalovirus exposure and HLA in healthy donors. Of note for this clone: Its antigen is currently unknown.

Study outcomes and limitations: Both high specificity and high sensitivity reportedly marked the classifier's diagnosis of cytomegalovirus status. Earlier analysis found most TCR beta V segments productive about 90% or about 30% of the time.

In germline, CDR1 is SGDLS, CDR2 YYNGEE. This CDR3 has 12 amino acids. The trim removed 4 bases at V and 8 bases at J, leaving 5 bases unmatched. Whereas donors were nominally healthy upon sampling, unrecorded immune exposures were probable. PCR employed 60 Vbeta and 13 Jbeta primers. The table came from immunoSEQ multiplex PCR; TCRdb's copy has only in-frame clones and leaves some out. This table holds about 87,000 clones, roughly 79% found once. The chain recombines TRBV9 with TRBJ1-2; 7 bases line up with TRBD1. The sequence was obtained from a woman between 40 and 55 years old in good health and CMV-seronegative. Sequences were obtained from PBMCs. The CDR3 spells CASSIDREGYTF. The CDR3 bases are TGTGCCAGCAGCATTGACAGGGAGGGCTACACCTTC.